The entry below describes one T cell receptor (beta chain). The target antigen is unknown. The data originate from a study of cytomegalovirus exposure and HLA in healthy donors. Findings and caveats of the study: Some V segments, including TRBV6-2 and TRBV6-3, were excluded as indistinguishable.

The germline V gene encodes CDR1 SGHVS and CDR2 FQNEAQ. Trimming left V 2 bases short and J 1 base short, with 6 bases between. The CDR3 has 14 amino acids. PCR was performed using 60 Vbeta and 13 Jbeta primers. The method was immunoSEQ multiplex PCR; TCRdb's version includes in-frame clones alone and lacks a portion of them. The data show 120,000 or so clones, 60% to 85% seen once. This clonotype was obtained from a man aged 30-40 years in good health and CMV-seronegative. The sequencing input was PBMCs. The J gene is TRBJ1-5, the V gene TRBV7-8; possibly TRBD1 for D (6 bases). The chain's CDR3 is CASSLQGSNQPQHF. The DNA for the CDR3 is TGTGCCAGCAGCTTACAGGGGAGCAATCAGCCCCAGCATTTT.